This is a list of T cell receptor beta chains from one sample in a study of PD-1 blockade in mismatch repair-deficient tumors. Produced via immunoSEQ multiplex PCR; TCRdb's table is partial and in-frame only. The data show some 100,000 clones, 82% seen once. Sequenced here: peripheral blood, sampled 36 weeks after starting pembrolizumab. The source is an adult with mismatch repair-deficient cancer. CDR3s include the opening cysteine and the closing phenylalanine or tryptophan. The D gene is left open where the match is weak. Clone sizes are given selectively: once, few, many, or a class where the clone is expanded.

>TRBJ1-2|few|.|TRBV7-2
TGTGCCAGCAGCTTAGAGGTGGTTGGCTATGGCTACACCTTC
CASSLEVVGYGYTF
>TRBJ1-1|.|.|TRBV6-1
TGTGCCAGCAGTGAAGCGTGGGAGGTCACTGAAGCTTTCTTT
CASSEAWEVTEAFF
>TRBJ2-7|.|.|TRBV9
TGTGCCAGCAGCCAAGTATGGGGCTCCGAGCAGTACTTC
CASSQVWGSEQYF
>TRBJ1-2|.|TRBD1|TRBV7-2
TGTGCCAGCAGCAAAACAGGGGGCGCAGGCTACACCTTC
CASSKTGGAGYTF
>TRBJ2-7|.|.|TRBV5-5
TGTGCCAGCAGCTTGGGCTCCGGGTTAGCCTACGAGCAGTACTTC
CASSLGSGLAYEQYF
>TRBJ2-3|few|.|TRBV7-2
TGTGCCAGCAGCTCATGGCCCACAGATACGCAGTATTTT
CASSSWPTDTQYF
>TRBJ2-2|.|.|TRBV5-4
TGTGCCTCCCTCCGGGGTTCGAACACCGGGGAGCTGTTTTTT
CASLRGSNTGELFF
>TRBJ1-1|.|.|TRBV2
TGTGCCAGCAGTGTTAGGTTGGCAGCGAACACTGAAGCTTTCTTT
CASSVRLAANTEAFF
>TRBJ2-5|once|TRBD2|TRBV5-1
TGCGCCAGCAGCCCGGGAGGCGAGACCCAGTACTTC
CASSPGGETQYF
>TRBJ1-5|.|.|TRBV7-9
TGTGCCAGCAGCTCCGCTACCAACAATCAGCCCCAGCATTTT
CASSSATNNQPQHF
>TRBJ2-1|.|.|TRBV6-1
TGTGCCAGCAGTGAAGCCGGGTATGGCAGGTCCTACAATGAGCAGTTCTTC
CASSEAGYGRSYNEQFF
>TRBJ2-2|few|.|TRBV5-1
TGCGCCAGCAGCTTAAGCATGGACGGGGAGCTGTTTTTT
CASSLSMDGELFF
>TRBJ2-1|.|.|TRBV6-5
TGTGCCAGCAGAACTCCCAAGACCCCCTACAATGAGCAGTTCTTC
CASRTPKTPYNEQFF
>TRBJ2-7|.|TRBD1|TRBV7-9
TGTGCCAGCAGCACGCGGACAGGTTCCGAGCAGTACTTC
CASSTRTGSEQYF
>TRBJ1-5|.|.|TRBV10-3
TGTGCCATCATTTTTTCGGAAGTACCCCAGGATCAGCCCCAGCATTTT
CAIIFSEVPQDQPQHF
>TRBJ2-1|.|.|TRBV9
TGTGCCAGCAGCGCCGGACCGGGACGAGGTATTGAGCAGTTCTTC
CASSAGPGRGIEQFF
>TRBJ1-1|few|.|TRBV9
TGTGCCAGCAGCGTAGGTTCAGGGCAGAACACTGAAGCTTTCTTT
CASSVGSGQNTEAFF